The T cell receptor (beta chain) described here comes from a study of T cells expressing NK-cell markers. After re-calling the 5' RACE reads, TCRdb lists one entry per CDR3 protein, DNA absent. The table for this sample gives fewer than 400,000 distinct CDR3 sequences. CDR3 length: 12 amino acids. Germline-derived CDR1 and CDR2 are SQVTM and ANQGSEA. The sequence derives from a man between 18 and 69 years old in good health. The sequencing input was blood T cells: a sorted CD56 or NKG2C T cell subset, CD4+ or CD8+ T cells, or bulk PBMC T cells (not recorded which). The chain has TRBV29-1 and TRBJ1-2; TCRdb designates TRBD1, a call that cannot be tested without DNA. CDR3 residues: CSVVDRNYGYTF. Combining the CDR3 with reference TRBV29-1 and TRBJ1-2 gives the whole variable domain SAVISQKPSRDICQRGTSLTIQCQVDSQVTMMFWYRQQPGQSLTLIATANQGSEATYESGFVIDKFPISRPNLTFSTLTVSNMSPEDSSIYLCSVVDRNYGYTFGSGTRLTVV.